This T cell receptor (beta chain) derives from a study of T cells in localized non-small cell lung cancer. Study-wide points: Sequence data derive from only one tumor region, so heterogeneity remains possible. Adjacent uninvolved lung had the highest clonality, suggesting focused antigen responses. Patients showing higher blood T cell density tended to see longer overall survival. Adjacent lung was found to contain a median roughly 58 of the top 100 tumor clones.

V dropped 2 bases and J dropped 5 bases, with 13 bases sitting between them. Per the germline V gene, CDR1 is MNHEY and CDR2 is SMNVEV (reference sequence). The CDR3 consists of 14 residues. Assay used: immunoSEQ multiplex PCR; TCRdb lists only in-frame clones, some missing. The data show fewer than 25,000 clones, 70% to 90% seen once. With regard to this clone: The antigen is not known.

The starting material was peripheral blood, obtained before any cancer treatment. The rearrangement joins TRBV27 to TRBJ2-7; the D gene is possibly TRBD1 (6 bases). The clonotype was recovered from a male donor aged 60 or over with stage I squamous cell lung carcinoma. The CDR3 DNA follows: TGTGCCAGCAGTTTAGCAGGGGCTAGGAACGAGCAGTACTTC. Translating gives CASSLAGARNEQYF.